This T cell receptor (beta chain) was recorded in a study of blood T cell repertoires in COVID-19 (dated by TCRdb to about 2020). Notes on the research overall: Samples from collaborators originated in the United States, Italy and Spain and spanned both the acute and convalescent phases of COVID-19. The dataset comprised deeply sampled blood TCRbeta repertoires from subjects exposed to, actively infected with, or recovered from COVID-19. Where HLA class I and class II types were available, the types were taken from metadata supplied by the sample provider, not from assay-based typing. The samples were drawn from two sources: the first 160 participants of the ongoing ImmuneRACE study, and 950 to 1,500 subjects contributed by 6 global collaborators. Nearly every sample came with metadata listing a de-identified subject ID, COVID-19 status, age in years and sex. The repertoires were released in a freely available public database intended as a resource for research on the immune response to SARS-CoV-2. The prospective study material was composed of cDNA or gDNA derived from T cells, B-cell-depleted T cells, or PBMCs.

Paper-wide results and their limitations: How much clinical and demographic metadata was included differed by source and by participant, and the metadata was provided uncurated.

One collaborating source in Seattle enrolled patients during active infection and followed them longitudinally through the course of disease. Collaborating institutions collected whole blood in K2EDTA tubes following their own protocols. For TCRbeta analysis, collaborator samples were shipped as frozen whole blood, as isolated PBMCs, or as DNA extracted from either sample type. With respect to this clone: There is no known antigen for this receptor. Within one base of it there is no much larger clone, and no base qualities were kept.

The immunoSEQ Assay, a bias-controlled multiplex PCR, was used to amplify TCRbeta CDR3 regions from genomic DNA. The published analysis was carried out like this. The number of nucleated cells in each sample was estimated by amplification of reference gene primers within the assay. To quantify the absolute abundance of each unique TCRbeta CDR3 rearrangement, sequence reads were collapsed and filtered. Productive Simpson clonality was computed per sample as the square root of Simpson's diversity index over productive rearrangements. TCRdb mirrors the immuneACCESS table, restricted to in-frame sequences. Some clones are absent from its copies; in checked studies, under half trace to an unresolved V gene, and the reason for the others is unknown. V, J and clone size are taken as reported in that table, and D and trimming were inferred from the DNA itself. Across this sample there are 200,000 to 300,000 clones, with around 87% seen only once. The ten largest clones add up to roughly 4.9% of the sample.

From its cysteine to its phenylalanine, the CDR3 spans 13 amino acids. The CDR3 DNA has 39 bases and is translated from base 1. Relative to germline, V is missing 8 bases and J is missing 10 bases, with 9 bases of the junction outside any gene match. The germline V gene provides CDR1 MDHEN and CDR2 SYDVKM. Sample: peripheral blood. This TCR came from a woman aged 55-69 years with COVID-19, enrolled during active disease. The chain links TRBV28 with TRBJ1-4; 8 junctional bases match TRBD1. The DNA reads TGTGCCAGCCGTGGGGGACAGGAAGGAAAACTGTTTTTT. This translates into CASRGGQEGKLFF. Here the CDR3 is joined to the reference TRBV28 and TRBJ1-4 genes, and the full variable domain is: DVKVTQSSRYLVKRTGEKVFLECVQDMDHENMFWYRQDPGLGLRLIYFSYDVKMKEKGDIPEGYSVSREKKERFSLILESASTNQTSMYLCASRGGQEGKLFFGSGTQLSVL.